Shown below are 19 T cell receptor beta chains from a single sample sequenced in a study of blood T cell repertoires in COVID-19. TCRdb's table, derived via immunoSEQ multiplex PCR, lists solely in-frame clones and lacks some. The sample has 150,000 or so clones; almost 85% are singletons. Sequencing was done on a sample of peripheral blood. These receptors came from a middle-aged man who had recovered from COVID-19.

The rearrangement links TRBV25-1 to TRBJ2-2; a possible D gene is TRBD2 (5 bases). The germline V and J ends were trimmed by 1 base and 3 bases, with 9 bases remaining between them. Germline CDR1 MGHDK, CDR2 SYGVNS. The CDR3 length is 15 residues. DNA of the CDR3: TGTGCCAGCAGTGAATCTGGGAGCGACACCGGGGAGCTGTTTTTT. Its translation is CASSESGSDTGELFF.

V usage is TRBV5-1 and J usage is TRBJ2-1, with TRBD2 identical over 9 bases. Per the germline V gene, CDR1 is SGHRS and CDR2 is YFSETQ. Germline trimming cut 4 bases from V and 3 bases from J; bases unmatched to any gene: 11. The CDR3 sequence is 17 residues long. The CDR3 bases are TGCGCCAGCAGCCGCGGAGGTAGCGGGGGAGGCTACAATGAGCAGTTCTTC. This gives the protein CASSRGGSGGGYNEQFF.

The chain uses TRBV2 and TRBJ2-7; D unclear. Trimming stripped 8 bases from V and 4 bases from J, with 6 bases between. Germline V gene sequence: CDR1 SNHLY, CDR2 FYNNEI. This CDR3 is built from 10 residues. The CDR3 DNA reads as TGTGCCAGCCTGAGGTACGAGCAGTACTTC. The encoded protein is CASLRYEQYF.

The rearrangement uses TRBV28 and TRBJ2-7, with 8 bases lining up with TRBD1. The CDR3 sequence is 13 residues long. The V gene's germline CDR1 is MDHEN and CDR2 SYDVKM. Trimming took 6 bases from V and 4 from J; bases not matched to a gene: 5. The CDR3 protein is CASRGTGLYEQYF. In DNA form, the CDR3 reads TGTGCCAGCAGAGGGACAGGTCTGTACGAGCAGTACTTC.

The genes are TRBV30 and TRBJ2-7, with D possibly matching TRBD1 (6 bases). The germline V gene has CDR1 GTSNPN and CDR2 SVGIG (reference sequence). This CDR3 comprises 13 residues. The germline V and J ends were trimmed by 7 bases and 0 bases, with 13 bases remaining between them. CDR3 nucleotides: TGTGCCTACCATCAGGACAGCTCCTACGAGCAGTACTTC. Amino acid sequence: CAYHQDSSYEQYF.

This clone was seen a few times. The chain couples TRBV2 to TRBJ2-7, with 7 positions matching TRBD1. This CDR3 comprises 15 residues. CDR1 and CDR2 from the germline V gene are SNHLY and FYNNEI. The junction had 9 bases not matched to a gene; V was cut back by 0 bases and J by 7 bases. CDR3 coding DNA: TGTGCCAGCAGTGAAGCAGACGACAGGGCTCGAGAGCAGTACTTC. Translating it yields CASSEADDRAREQYF.

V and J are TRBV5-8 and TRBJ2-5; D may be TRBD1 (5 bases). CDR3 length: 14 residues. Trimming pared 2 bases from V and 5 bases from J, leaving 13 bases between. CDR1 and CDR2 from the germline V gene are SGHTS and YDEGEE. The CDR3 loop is CASSLGRVEETQYF. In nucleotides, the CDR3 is TGTGCCAGCAGCTTAGGCAGGGTGGAGGAGACCCAGTACTTC.

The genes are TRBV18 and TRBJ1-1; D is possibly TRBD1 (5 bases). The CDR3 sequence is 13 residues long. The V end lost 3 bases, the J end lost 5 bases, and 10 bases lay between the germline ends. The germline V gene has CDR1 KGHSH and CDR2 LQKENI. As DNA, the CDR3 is TGTGCCAGCTCACCGTCAGGGAGGACTGAAGCTTTCTTT. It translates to CASSPSGRTEAFF.

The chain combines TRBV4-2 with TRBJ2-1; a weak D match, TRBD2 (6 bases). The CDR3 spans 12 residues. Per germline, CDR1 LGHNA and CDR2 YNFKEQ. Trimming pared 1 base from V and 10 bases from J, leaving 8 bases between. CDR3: CASSQGGIEQFF. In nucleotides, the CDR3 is TGTGCCAGCAGCCAAGGCGGGATCGAGCAGTTCTTC.

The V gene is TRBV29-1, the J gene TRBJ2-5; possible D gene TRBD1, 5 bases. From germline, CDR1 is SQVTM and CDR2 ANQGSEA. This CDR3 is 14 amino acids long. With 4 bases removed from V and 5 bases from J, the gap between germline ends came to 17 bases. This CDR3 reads CSVGGSLLGETQYF. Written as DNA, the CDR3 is TGCAGCGTTGGGGGCTCTCTGTTGGGGGAGACCCAGTACTTC. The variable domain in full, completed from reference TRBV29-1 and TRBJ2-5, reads SAVISQKPSRDICQRGTSLTIQCQVDSQVTMMFWYRQQPGQSLTLIATANQGSEATYESGFVIDKFPISRPNLTFSTLTVSNMSPEDSSIYLCSVGGSLLGETQYFGPGTRLLVL.

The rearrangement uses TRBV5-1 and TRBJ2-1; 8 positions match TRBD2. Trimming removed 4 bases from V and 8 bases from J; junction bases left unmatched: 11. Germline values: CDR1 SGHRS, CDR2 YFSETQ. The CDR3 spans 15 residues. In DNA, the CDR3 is TGCGCCAGCAGCGGCCCGGGAGGGCCTATCGATGAGCAGTTCTTC. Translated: CASSGPGGPIDEQFF.

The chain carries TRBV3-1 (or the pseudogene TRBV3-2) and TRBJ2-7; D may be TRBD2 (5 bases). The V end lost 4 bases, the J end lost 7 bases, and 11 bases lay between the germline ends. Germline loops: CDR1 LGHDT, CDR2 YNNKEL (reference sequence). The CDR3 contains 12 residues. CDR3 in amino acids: CASSREMREQYF. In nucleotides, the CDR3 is TGTGCCAGCAGCCGGGAGATGAGGGAGCAGTACTTC.

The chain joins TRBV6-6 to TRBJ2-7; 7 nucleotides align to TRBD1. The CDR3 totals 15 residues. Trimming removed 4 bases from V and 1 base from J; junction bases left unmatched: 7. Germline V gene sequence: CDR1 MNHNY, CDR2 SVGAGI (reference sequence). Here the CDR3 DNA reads TGTGCCAGCAGTTCTGACAGGGCCATTTCCTACGAGCAGTACTTC. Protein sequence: CASSSDRAISYEQYF.

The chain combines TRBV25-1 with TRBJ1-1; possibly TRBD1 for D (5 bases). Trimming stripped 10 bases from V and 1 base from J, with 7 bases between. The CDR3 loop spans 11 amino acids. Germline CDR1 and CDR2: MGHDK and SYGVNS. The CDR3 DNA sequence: TGTGCCACGACAGAGAACACTGAAGCTTTCTTT. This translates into CATTENTEAFF.

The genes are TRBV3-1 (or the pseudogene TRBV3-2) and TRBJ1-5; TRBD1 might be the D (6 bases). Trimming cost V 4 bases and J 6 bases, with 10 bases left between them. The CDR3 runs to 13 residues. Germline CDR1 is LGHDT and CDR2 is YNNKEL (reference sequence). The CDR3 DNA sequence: TGTGCCAGCAGCCCAGGGGCGGGTCAGCCCCAGCATTTT. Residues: CASSPGAGQPQHF.

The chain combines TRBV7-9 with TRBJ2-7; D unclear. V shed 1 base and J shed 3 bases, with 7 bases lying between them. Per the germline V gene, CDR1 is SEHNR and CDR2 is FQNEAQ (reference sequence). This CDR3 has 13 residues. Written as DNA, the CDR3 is TGTGCCAGCAGCTTAGTTGGCAACTACGAGCAGTACTTC. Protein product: CASSLVGNYEQYF.

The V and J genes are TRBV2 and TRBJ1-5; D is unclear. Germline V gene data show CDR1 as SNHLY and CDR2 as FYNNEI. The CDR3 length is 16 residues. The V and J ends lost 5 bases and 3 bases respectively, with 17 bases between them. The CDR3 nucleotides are TGTGCCAGCAGTTCGGGATCCCAGAATACCAATCAGCCCCAGCATTTT. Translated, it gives CASSSGSQNTNQPQHF. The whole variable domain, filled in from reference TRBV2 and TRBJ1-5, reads EPEVTQTPSHQVTQMGQEVILRCVPISNHLYFYWYRQILGQKVEFLVSFYNNEISEKSEIFDDQFSVERPDGSNFTLKIRSTKLEDSAMYFCASSSGSQNTNQPQHFGDGTRLSIL.

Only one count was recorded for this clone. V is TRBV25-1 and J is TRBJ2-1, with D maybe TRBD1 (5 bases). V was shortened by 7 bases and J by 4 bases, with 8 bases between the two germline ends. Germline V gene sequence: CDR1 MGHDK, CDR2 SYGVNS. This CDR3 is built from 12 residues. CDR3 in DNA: TGTGCCAGCAAGGACACATACAATGAGCAGTTCTTC. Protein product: CASKDTYNEQFF.

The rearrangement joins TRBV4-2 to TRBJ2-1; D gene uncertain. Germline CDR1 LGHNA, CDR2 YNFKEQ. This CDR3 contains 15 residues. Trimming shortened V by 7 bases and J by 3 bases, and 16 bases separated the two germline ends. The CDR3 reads CASTTARARYNEQFF. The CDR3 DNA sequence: TGTGCCAGCACTACTGCTCGCGCGCGCTACAATGAGCAGTTCTTC.